These 20 T cell receptor beta chains were sequenced from one sample in a study of PD-1 blockade in classical Hodgkin lymphoma. Patients all relapsed after autologous stem cell transplantation, and there was variation in brentuximab vedotin exposure. Assay: immunoSEQ multiplex PCR; the TCRdb copy retains only in-frame clones and omits some. The sample records approximately 80,000 clones, 89% being singletons. The sequencing here drew on peripheral blood mononuclear cells (PBMCs), taken at baseline. Every receptor here comes from a human donor with classical Hodgkin lymphoma.

The chain combines TRBV6-1 with TRBJ1-1; D call uncertain. V was trimmed by 2 bases and J by 0 bases, leaving 4 bases between them. Germline V lookup: CDR1 MNHNS, CDR2 SASEGT. The CDR3 loop spans 13 amino acids. Written as DNA, the CDR3 is TGTGCCAGCAGTGAATGGGTGAACACTGAAGCTTTCTTT. Residues: CASSEWVNTEAFF.

This chain links TRBV19 with TRBJ1-1; a weak D match, TRBD1 (5 bases). Trimming cost V 6 bases and J 4 bases, with 15 bases left between them. The CDR3 consists of 14 residues. CDR1 LNHDA and CDR2 SQIVND come from the germline V gene (reference sequence). The CDR3 here is CASSLLNGGTEAFF. The CDR3 DNA follows: TGTGCCAGTAGCCTCTTAAACGGGGGCACTGAAGCTTTCTTT.

V gene TRBV2 combines with J gene TRBJ1-1; no reliable D call. Trimming pared 5 bases from V and 8 bases from J, leaving 12 bases between. Germline assignment: CDR1 SNHLY and CDR2 FYNNEI. The CDR3 length is 12 residues. The CDR3: CASSFGPGEAFF. Written as DNA, the CDR3 is TGTGCCAGCAGTTTTGGGCCCGGCGAAGCTTTCTTT.

This CDR3 is CASSRGTAGNTIYF. Here the CDR3 DNA reads TGTGCCAGTAGTCGCGGGACAGCTGGAAACACCATATATTTT. The chain combines TRBV19 with TRBJ1-3; TRBD1 aligns across 7 bases. The CDR3 covers 14 residues. J lost 2 bases, V lost 5 bases, and 3 bases had no gene match. Germline V gene sequence: CDR1 LNHDA, CDR2 SQIVND (reference sequence).

This clone was counted once. V and J are TRBV30 and TRBJ1-5; D is uncertain. Trimming cost V 4 bases and J 3 bases, with 10 bases left between them. The CDR3 spans 13 residues. Germline loops: CDR1 GTSNPN, CDR2 SVGIG (reference sequence). The CDR3 nucleotides are TGTGCCTGGACACACAGTATCAATCAGCCCCAGCATTTT. Translation: CAWTHSINQPQHF. Based on the CDR3 plus reference TRBV30 and TRBJ1-5, the full variable domain is SQTIHQWPATLVQPVGSPLSLECTVEGTSNPNLYWYRQAAGRGLQLLFYSVGIGQISSEVPQNLSASRPQDRQFILSSKKLLLSDSGFYLCAWTHSINQPQHFGDGTRLSIL.

The gene calls are TRBV11-2 and TRBJ2-7, with D perhaps matching TRBD1 (6 bases). The CDR3 is made up of 14 amino acids. The germline V and J ends were trimmed by 2 bases and 2 bases, with 10 bases remaining between them. Germline CDR1 and CDR2: SGHAT and FQNNGV. The CDR3 reads CASSLSPGAYEQYF. The CDR3 DNA reads TGTGCCAGCAGCTTAAGCCCAGGGGCCTACGAGCAGTACTTC.

V usage is TRBV28 and J usage is TRBJ1-2, with TRBD1 as a possible D gene (6 bases). The V end was cut by 11 bases, the J end by 6 bases, with 22 bases between. The CDR3 contains 14 residues. CDR1 MDHEN and CDR2 SYDVKM come from the germline V gene. The CDR3 nucleotides are TGTGCCTCGACCAGGGGAAAGAGTTGGAATGGCTACACCTTC. This codes for CASTRGKSWNGYTF.

The chain recombines TRBV6-5 with TRBJ1-3; D ambiguous. The V end was cut by 0 bases, the J end by 0 bases, with 9 bases between. Germline V gene data show CDR1 as MNHEY and CDR2 as SVGAGI. The CDR3 spans 16 residues. The CDR3 loop reads CASSYSMPGSGNTIYF. The CDR3 DNA is TGTGCCAGCAGTTACTCGATGCCGGGCTCTGGAAACACCATATATTTT.

CDR3 nucleotide sequence: TGTGCCAGCACTTCTTCGAATCAGCCCCAGCATTTT. Translating it yields CASTSSNQPQHF. V gene TRBV6-5 combines with J gene TRBJ1-5; D not certain. Germline V gene data show CDR1 as MNHEY and CDR2 as SVGAGI. Trimming stripped 7 bases from V and 4 bases from J, with 8 bases between. The CDR3 loop spans 12 amino acids.

V gene TRBV6-1 combines with J gene TRBJ1-3; TRBD1 matches at 10 bases. Germline-derived CDR1 and CDR2 are MNHNS and SASEGT. V dropped 7 bases and J dropped 7; count of bases not matched to a gene: 7. The CDR3 length is 14 residues. The CDR3 loop reads CASKGTGDGNTIYF. The CDR3 DNA sequence: TGTGCCAGCAAAGGGACAGGGGATGGGAACACCATATATTTT.

The chain links TRBV19 to TRBJ1-2; TRBD1 matches 8 bases. The CDR3 length is 14 residues. V trimming: 6 bases; J trimming: 7 bases; junction bases outside the gene matches: 10. Germline V gives CDR1 LNHDA, CDR2 SQIVND (reference sequence). CDR3: CASRQAGGISGYTF. The CDR3 bases are TGTGCCAGTAGACAAGCAGGGGGCATTTCTGGCTACACCTTC.

CDR3 region: CASSIPGGNQPQHF. The CDR3 DNA is TGTGCCAGTAGTATCCCGGGGGGCAATCAGCCCCAGCATTTT. The J gene is TRBJ1-5, the V gene TRBV19; maybe TRBD1 (5 bases). The ends were cut back, 3 bases at V and 2 bases at J, with 8 bases in the middle. Germline CDR1 reads LNHDA; CDR2 reads SQIVND (reference sequence). This CDR3 is built from 14 residues.

The rearrangement joins TRBV9 to TRBJ2-3; D uncertain. This CDR3 region has 16 residues. Looked up from germline, CDR1 is SGDLS and CDR2 is YYNGEE. V was clipped by 0 bases and J by 7 bases, with 18 bases between them. CDR3 nucleotides: TGTGCCAGCAGCGTAGGAGGCGGCCTGGGCGTGCATACGCAGTATTTT. Translation gives CASSVGGGLGVHTQYF.

V gene TRBV6-5 combines with J gene TRBJ1-4; 12 nucleotides agree with TRBD1. The CDR3 covers 14 residues. The germline V gene encodes CDR1 MNHEY and CDR2 SVGAGI. V shed 5 bases, J shed 8 bases, and the junction held 3 bases outside the gene matches. The CDR3 region has the DNA TGTGCCAGCAGTCCCGGGACAGGGGGCGAAAAACTGTTTTTT. This encodes CASSPGTGGEKLFF.

CDR3 coding DNA: TGCGCCAGCGGGGGTGATACAGGGGGCGCACGCACAGATACGCAGTATTTT. Protein sequence: CASGGDTGGARTDTQYF. The chain combines TRBV4-3 with TRBJ2-3, with TRBD1 matching over 9 bases. The CDR3 totals 17 residues. The V and J ends lost 8 bases and 1 base, in that order; junction bases with no gene match: 13. Germline values: CDR1 LGHNA, CDR2 YSLEER.

This chain uses TRBV4-1 with TRBJ1-1; unclear D gene. CDR3 length: 14 residues. V lost 2 bases and J 4 bases, leaving 11 bases between the germline ends. Germline-derived CDR1 and CDR2 are MGHRA and YSYEKL. This CDR3 reads CASSQFGLGTEAFF. The CDR3 region has the DNA TGCGCCAGCAGCCAATTCGGTTTAGGCACTGAAGCTTTCTTT.

The gene calls are TRBV6-1 and TRBJ1-5; D unclear. The ends were cut back, 2 bases at V and 7 bases at J, with 9 bases in the middle. The CDR3 has 13 residues. From germline, CDR1 is MNHNS and CDR2 SASEGT. The CDR3: CASSESVGQPQHF. Here the CDR3 DNA reads TGTGCCAGCAGTGAATCGGTAGGACAGCCCCAGCATTTT.

The chain links TRBV19 to TRBJ1-4, with TRBD1 matching 7 bases. CDR3 length: 17 amino acids. In germline, CDR1 is LNHDA, CDR2 SQIVND (reference sequence). With 5 bases clipped from V and 3 bases from J, the junction kept 12 bases outside the gene matches. CDR3 nucleotides: TGTGCCAGTAGTCCCGACAGGGTGGCAGGAGCTAATGAAAAACTGTTTTTT. It yields the protein CASSPDRVAGANEKLFF.

The chain recombines TRBV6-4 with TRBJ2-1; 8 nucleotides align to TRBD2. Per germline, CDR1 MRHNA and CDR2 SNTAGT. V gave up 1 base and J gave up 0 bases; unmatched junction bases: 2. This CDR3 has 16 amino acids. This CDR3 is CASSDLSGSSYNEQFF. The DNA of the CDR3 is TGTGCCAGCAGTGACTTAAGCGGGAGCTCCTACAATGAGCAGTTCTTC.

In DNA, the CDR3 is TGTGCCAGCAGCTTGTCTCCTACTGGCTCTGGAAACACCATATATTTT. It encodes CASSLSPTGSGNTIYF. This sequence joins TRBV5-6 and TRBJ1-3; D unclear. The CDR3 extends over 16 amino acids. V lost 1 base, J lost 0 bases, and 11 bases lay in between. Germline CDR1 and CDR2: SGHDT and YYEEEE.